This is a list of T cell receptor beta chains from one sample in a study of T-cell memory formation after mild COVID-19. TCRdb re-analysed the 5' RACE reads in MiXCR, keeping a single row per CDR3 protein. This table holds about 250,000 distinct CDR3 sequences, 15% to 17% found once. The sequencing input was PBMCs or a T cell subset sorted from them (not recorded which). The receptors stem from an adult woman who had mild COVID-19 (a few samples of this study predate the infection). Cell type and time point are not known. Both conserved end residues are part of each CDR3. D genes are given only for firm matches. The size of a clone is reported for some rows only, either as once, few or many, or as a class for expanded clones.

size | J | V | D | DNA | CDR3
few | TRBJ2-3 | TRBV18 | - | TGTGCCAGCTCACTTCAGACCGGGACACGCACAGATACGCAGTATTTT | CASSLQTGTRTDTQYF
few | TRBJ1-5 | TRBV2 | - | TGTGCCAGCAGTGACATTAACAGTCTGCAGCCCCAGCATTTT | CASSDINSLQPQHF
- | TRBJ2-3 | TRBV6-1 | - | TGTGCCAGCAGTGAAAATAGATTAGATACGCAGTATTTT | CASSENRLDTQYF
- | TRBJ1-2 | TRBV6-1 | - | TGTGCCAGCAGAGGTAGTCTATCGGGAAGGAACTATGGCTACACCTTC | CASRGSLSGRNYGYTF
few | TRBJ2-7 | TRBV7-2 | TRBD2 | TGTGCCAGCAGCCAACGACTAGGCGGGAGATACGAGCAGTACTTC | CASSQRLGGRYEQYF
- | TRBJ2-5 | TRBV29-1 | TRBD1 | TGCAGCGTTCCGTTACAGGGGACCAAGACCCAGTACTTC | CSVPLQGTKTQYF
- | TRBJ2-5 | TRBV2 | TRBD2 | TGTGCCAGCAGTCGACTAGCGGGAGTAGTAGAGACCCAGTACTTC | CASSRLAGVVETQYF
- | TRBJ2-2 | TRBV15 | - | TGTGCCACCAGCAGAGATCACGGGGGGGAGCTGTTTTTT | CATSRDHGGELFF
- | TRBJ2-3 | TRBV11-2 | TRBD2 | TGTGCCAGCAGCACCCGGACTAGCGTTACCCTCACAGATACGCAGTATTTT | CASSTRTSVTLTDTQYF
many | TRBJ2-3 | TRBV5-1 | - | TGCGCCAGCAGCTTAACAGGGACCCCCAGGAGGGATACGCAGTATTTT | CASSLTGTPRRDTQYF
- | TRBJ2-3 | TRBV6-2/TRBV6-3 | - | TGTGCCAGCAGTCGAACGGGGGTAAATACGCAGTATTTT | CASSRTGVNTQYF
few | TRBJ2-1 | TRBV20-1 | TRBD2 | TGCAGTGCTTTTGGGACTAGCGGAAGAGGTGAGCAGTTCTTC | CSAFGTSGRGEQFF
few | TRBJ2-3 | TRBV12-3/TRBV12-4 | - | TGTGCCAGCAGTTTTCGGGGCCCAGTTGATACGCAGTATTTT | CASSFRGPVDTQYF
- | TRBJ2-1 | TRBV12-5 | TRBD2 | TGTGCTAGTGGGGGAGGGGCCTACTACAATGAGCAGTTCTTC | CASGGGAYYNEQFF
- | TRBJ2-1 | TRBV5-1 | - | TGCGCCAGCAGCCTACCGGGCGGGGAACCCCTAAGGCAGTTCTTC | CASSLPGGEPLRQFF
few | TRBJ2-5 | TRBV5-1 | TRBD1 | TGCGCCAGCAGCTTGACAGGGGATAGAGAGACCCAGTACTTC | CASSLTGDRETQYF
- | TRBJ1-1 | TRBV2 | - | TGTGCCAGCAGTCGGCCCCCGGGGGAGGGCACTGAAGCTTTCTTT | CASSRPPGEGTEAFF
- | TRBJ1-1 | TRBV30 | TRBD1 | TGTGCCTGGAGCCGCACAAAGACAGGGGACTTGAACACTGAAGCTTTCTTT | CAWSRTKTGDLNTEAFF
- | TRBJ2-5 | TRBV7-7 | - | TGTGCCAGCAGCTTAGTCGGGGCCCAAGAGACCCAGTACTTC | CASSLVGAQETQYF
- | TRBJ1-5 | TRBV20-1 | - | TGCAGTGCTAGAACAGGGATTGGCAATCAGCCCCAGCATTTT | CSARTGIGNQPQHF
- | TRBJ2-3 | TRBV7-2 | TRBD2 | TGTGCCAGCAGCTCACTAGCGAGCACGCAGTATTTT | CASSSLASTQYF
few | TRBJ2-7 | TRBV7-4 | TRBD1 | TGTGCCAGCAGCTTACGACAGGGGGGTACAATCAGGAGCTCCTACGAGCAGTACTTC | CASSLRQGGTIRSSYEQYF
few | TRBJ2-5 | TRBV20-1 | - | TGCAGTGCTAGAGATGGGGCAGGACAAGAGACCCAGTACTTC | CSARDGAGQETQYF
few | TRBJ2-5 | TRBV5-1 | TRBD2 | TGCGCCAGCAGCTTGGGACTAGCGGGGGACCAAGAGACCCAGTACTTC | CASSLGLAGDQETQYF
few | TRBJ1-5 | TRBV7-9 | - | TGTGCCAGCAGCTTGACTAATGGCAATCAGCCCCAGCATTTT | CASSLTNGNQPQHF
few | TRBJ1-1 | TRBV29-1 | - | TGCAGCGCTGGGGTTGAAGCTTTCTTT | CSAGVEAFF
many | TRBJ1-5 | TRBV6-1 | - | TGTGCCAGCAGTGTCGGGGGGCGTACCCTCAGGACCCAGCATTTT | CASSVGGRTLRTQHF
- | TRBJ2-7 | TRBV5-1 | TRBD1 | TGCGCCAGCAGCCCAGGGGACAGCTTCAACGAGCAGTACTTC | CASSPGDSFNEQYF
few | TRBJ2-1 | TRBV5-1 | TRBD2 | TGCGCCAGCAGCACAGGGACTAGCGGGGAATCTACAAATGAGCAGTTCTTC | CASSTGTSGESTNEQFF
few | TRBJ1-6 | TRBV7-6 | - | TGTGCCAGCAGCTTAGGAATCCGGGGAAGGTACCCGAATTCACCCCTCCACTTT | CASSLGIRGRYPNSPLHF
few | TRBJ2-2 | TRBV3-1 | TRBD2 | TGTGCCAGCAGCCATCCTGGACTAGCGGGGCTAGCGAACACCGGGGAGCTGTTTTTT | CASSHPGLAGLANTGELFF
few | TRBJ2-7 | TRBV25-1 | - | TGTGCCAGCACGTGGGACGGAAGCTACGAGCAGTACTTC | CASTWDGSYEQYF
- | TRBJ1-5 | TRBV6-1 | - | TGTGCCAGCAGACCGGAAAGCAATCAGCCCCAGCATTTT | CASRPESNQPQHF
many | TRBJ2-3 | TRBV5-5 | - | TGTGCCAGCAGCTTGTATTCATCCTCAGATACGCAGTATTTT | CASSLYSSSDTQYF
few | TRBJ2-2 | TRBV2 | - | TGTGCCAGCAGCCTCTCCTGGATCGAGGCCGGGGAGCTGTTTTTT | CASSLSWIEAGELFF
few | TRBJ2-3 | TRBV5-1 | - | TGCGCCAGCAGACCGGGGCCGGTATTCACAGATACGCAGTATTTT | CASRPGPVFTDTQYF
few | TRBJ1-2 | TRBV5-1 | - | TGCGCCAGCAGCTTGGAAGGTGGCTTGAAGACTAACTATGGCTACACCTTC | CASSLEGGLKTNYGYTF
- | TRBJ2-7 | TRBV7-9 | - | TGTGCCAGCAGCCAGACCCCAACCCACTACGAGCAGTACTTC | CASSQTPTHYEQYF